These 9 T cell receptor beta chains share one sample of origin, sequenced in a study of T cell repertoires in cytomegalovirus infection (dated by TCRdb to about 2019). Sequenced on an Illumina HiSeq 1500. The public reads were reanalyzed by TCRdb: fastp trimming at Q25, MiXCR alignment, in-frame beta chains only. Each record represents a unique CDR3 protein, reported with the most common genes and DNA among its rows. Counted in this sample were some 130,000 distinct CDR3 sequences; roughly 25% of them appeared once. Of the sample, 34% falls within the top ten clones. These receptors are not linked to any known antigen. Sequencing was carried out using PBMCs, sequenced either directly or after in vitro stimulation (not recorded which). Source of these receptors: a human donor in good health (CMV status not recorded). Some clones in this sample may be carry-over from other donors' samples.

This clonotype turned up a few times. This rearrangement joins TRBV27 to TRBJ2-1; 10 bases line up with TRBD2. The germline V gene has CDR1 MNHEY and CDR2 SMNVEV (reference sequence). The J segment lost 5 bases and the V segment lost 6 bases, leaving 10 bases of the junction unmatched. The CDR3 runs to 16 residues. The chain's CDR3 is CASRNLGTSEHNEQFF. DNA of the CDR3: TGTGCCAGCAGGAACTTAGGGACTAGCGAGCACAATGAGCAGTTCTTC.

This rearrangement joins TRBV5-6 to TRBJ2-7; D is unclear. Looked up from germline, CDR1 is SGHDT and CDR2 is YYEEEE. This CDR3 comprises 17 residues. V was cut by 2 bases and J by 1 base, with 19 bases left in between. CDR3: CASSFEVRRTESYEQYF. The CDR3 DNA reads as TGTGCCAGCAGCTTTGAGGTCCGAAGGACGGAATCCTACGAGCAGTACTTC.

Here the CDR3 reads CASSYRGLAGGDYEQYV. The CDR3 coding sequence is TGTGCCAGCAGTTACCGGGGACTAGCGGGAGGGGACTACGAGCAGTACGTC. V and J are TRBV6-9 and TRBJ2-7; 16 nucleotides line up with TRBD2. With V trimmed by 3 bases and J by 3 bases, 5 bases remained unmatched. This CDR3 region has 17 residues. Germline CDR1 and CDR2: MNHGY and SVAAGI.

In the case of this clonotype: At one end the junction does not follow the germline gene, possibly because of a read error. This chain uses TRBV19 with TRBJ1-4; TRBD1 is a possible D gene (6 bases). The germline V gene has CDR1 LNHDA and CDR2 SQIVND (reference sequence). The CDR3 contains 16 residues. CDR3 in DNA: TGTGCCAGTAGTCTAGAAAAGGACAGAACTAATGAAAAACTGTTTTTT. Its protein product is CASSLEKDRTNEKLFF.

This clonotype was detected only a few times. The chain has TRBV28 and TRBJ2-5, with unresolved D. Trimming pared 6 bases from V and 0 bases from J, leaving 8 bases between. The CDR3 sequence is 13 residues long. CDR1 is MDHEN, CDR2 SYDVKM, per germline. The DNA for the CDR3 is TGTGCCAGCAGGGAACAGTACCAAGAGACCCAGTACTTC. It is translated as CASREQYQETQYF.

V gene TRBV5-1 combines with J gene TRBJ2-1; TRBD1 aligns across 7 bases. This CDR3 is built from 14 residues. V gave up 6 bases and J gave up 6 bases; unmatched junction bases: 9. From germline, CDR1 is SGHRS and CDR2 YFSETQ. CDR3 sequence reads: CASTTGTVGNEQFF. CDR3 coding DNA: TGCGCCAGCACAACCGGGACAGTAGGCAATGAGCAGTTCTTC.

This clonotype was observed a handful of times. DNA of the CDR3: TGTGCCAGCAGCCCAAATTTGGGACTAGTAGGAGATACGCAGTATTTT. It codes for CASSPNLGLVGDTQYF. The rearrangement joins TRBV11-2 to TRBJ2-3; 8 bases match TRBD2. V was pared by 5 bases and J by 5 bases, with 12 bases of the junction left unmatched. Germline values: CDR1 SGHAT, CDR2 FQNNGV. This CDR3 region has 16 residues.

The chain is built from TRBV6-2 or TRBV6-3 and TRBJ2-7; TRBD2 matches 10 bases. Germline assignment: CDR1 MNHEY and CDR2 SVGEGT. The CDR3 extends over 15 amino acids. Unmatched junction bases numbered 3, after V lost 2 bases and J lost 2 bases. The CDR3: CASSYQSGRAYEQYF. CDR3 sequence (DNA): TGTGCCAGCAGTTACCAGAGCGGGAGGGCCTACGAGCAGTACTTC.

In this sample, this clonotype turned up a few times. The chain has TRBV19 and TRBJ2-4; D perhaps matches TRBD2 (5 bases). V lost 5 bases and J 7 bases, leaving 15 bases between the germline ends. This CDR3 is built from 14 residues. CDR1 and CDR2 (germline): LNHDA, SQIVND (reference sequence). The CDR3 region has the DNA TGTGCCAGTAGTCTCCGGGGTACAGATAACATTCAGTACTTC. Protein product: CASSLRGTDNIQYF.